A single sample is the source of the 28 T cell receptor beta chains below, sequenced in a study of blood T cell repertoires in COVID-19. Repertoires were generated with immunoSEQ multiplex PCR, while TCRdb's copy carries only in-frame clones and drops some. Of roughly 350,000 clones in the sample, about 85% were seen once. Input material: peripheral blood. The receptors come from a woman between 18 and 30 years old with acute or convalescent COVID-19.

CDR3 region: CASSSPRFGEKLFF. CDR3 in DNA: TGTGCCAGCAGCTCCCCAAGATTTGGCGAAAAACTGTTTTTT. The chain combines TRBV7-9 with TRBJ1-4; D gene uncertain. Germline V gene lookup returns CDR1 SEHNR and CDR2 FQNEAQ (reference sequence). The CDR3 is 14 residues long. V was shortened by 4 bases and J by 8 bases, with 14 bases between the two germline ends.

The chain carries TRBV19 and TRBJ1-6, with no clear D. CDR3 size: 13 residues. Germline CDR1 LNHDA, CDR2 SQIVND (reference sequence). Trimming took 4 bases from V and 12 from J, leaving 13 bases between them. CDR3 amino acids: CASSKNTQRPLHF. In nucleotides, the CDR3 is TGTGCCAGTAGTAAAAACACCCAACGACCCCTCCACTTT.

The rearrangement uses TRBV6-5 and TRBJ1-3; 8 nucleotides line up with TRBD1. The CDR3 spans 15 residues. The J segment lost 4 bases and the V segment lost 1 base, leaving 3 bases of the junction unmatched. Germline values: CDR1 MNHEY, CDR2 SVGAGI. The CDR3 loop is CASSYFRTGGNTIYF. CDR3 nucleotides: TGTGCCAGCAGTTACTTTAGGACAGGGGGAAACACCATATATTTT.

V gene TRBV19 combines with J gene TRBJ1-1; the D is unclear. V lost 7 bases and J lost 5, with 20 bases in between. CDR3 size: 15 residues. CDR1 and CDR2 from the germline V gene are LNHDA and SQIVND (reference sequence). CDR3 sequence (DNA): TGTGCCAGTACCTCACCCTTCGTCACACGAACTGAAGCTTTCTTT. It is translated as CASTSPFVTRTEAFF.

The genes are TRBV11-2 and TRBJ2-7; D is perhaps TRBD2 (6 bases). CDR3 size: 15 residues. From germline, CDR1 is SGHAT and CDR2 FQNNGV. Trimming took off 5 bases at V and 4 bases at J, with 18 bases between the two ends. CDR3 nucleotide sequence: TGTGCCAGCAGCCCCCACGCGGGAAGGGATTACGAGCAGTACTTC. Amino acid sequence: CASSPHAGRDYEQYF.

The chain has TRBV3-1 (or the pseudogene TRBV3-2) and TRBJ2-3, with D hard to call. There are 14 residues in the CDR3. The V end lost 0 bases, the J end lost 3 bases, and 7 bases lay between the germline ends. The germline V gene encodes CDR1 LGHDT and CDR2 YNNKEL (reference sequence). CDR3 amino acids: CASSQDVGTDTQYF. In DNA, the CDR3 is TGTGCCAGCAGCCAAGATGTCGGGACAGATACGCAGTATTTT.

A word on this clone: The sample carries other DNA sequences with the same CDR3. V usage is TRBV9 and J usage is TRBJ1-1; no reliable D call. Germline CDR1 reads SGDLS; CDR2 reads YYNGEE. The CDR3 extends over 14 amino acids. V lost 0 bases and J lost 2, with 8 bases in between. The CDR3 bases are TGTGCCAGCAGCGTAGGTTCAGGTAACACTGAAGCTTTCTTT. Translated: CASSVGSGNTEAFF. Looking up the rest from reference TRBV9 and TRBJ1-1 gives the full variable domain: DSGVTQTPKHLITATGQRVTLRCSPRSGDLSVYWYQQSLDQGLQFLIQYYNGEERAKGNILERFSAQQFPDLHSELNLSSLELGDSALYFCASSVGSGNTEAFFGQGTRLTVV.

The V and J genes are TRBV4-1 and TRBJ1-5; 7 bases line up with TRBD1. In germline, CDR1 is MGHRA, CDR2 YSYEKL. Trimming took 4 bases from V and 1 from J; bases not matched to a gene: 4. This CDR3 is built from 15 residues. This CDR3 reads CASSPDRTSNQPQHF. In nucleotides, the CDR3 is TGCGCCAGCAGCCCGGACAGGACCAGCAATCAGCCCCAGCATTTT.

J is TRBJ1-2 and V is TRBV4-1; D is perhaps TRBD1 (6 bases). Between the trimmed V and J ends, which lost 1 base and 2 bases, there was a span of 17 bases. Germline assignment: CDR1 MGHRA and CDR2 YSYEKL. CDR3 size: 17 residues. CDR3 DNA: TGCGCCAGCAGCCAAGGGAAGACAGGATGGGGGAACTATGGCTACACCTTC. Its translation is CASSQGKTGWGNYGYTF.

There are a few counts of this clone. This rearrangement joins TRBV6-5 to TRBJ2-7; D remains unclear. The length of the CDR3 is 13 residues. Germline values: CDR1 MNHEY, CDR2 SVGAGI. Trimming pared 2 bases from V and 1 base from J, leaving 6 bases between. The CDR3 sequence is CASSYDTSYEQYF. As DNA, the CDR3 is TGTGCCAGCAGTTACGACACTTCCTACGAGCAGTACTTC.

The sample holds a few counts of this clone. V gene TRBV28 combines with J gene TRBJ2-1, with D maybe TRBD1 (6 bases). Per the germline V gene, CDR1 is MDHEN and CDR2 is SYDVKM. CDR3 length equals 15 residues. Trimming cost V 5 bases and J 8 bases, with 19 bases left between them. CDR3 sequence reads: CASSDSGAVTDEQFF. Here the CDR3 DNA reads TGTGCCAGCAGTGATTCAGGGGCCGTTACGGATGAGCAGTTCTTC.

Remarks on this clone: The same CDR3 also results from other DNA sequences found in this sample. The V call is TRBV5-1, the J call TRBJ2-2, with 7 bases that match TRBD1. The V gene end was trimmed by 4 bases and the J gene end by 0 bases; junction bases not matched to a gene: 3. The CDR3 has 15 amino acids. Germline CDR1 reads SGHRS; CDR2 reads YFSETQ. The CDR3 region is CASSPGQANTGELFF. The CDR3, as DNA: TGCGCCAGCAGCCCCGGACAGGCGAACACCGGGGAGCTGTTTTTT.

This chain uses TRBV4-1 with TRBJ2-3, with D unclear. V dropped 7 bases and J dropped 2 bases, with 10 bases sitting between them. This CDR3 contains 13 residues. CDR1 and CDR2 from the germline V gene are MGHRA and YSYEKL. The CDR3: CASKITDTDTQYF. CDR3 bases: TGCGCCAGCAAAATTACAGACACAGATACGCAGTATTTT.

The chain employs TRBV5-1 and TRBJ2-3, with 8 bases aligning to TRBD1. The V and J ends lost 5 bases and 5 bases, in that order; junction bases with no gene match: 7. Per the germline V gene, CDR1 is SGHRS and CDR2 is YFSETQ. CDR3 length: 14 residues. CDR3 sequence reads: CASRQGGEKDTQYF. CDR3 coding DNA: TGCGCCAGCAGACAGGGGGGTGAGAAAGATACGCAGTATTTT.

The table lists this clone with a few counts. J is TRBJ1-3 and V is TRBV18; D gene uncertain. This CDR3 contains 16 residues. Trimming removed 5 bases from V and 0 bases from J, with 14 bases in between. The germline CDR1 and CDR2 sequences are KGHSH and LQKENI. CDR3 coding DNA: TGTGCCAGCTCAGGCAGTAGCGTGGGCTCTGGAAACACCATATATTTT. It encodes CASSGSSVGSGNTIYF.

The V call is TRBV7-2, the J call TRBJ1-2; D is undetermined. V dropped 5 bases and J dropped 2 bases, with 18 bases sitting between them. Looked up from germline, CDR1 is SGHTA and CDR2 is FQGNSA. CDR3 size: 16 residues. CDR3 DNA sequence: TGTGCCAGCAGCCTCCTCGGCGGCACCCACAACTATGGCTACACCTTC. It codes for CASSLLGGTHNYGYTF. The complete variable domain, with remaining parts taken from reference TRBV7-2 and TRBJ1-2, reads GAGVSQSPSNKVTEKGKDVELRCDPISGHTALYWYRQSLGQGLEFLIYFQGNSAPDKSGLPSDRFSAERTGGSVSTLTIQRTQQEDSAVYLCASSLLGGTHNYGYTFGSGTRLTVV.

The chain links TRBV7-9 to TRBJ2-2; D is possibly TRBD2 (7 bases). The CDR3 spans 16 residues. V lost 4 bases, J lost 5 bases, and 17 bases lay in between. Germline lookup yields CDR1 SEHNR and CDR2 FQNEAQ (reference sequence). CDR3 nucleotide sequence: TGTGCCAGCAGCTCCTCGGGGGGCCCGAGGACCGGGGAGCTGTTTTTT. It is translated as CASSSSGGPRTGELFF.

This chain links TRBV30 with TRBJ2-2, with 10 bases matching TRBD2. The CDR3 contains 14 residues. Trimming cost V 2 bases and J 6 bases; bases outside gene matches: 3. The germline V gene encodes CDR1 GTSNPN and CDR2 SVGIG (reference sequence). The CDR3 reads CAWSLAGGAGELFF. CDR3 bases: TGTGCCTGGAGTTTAGCGGGGGGAGCCGGGGAGCTGTTTTTT.

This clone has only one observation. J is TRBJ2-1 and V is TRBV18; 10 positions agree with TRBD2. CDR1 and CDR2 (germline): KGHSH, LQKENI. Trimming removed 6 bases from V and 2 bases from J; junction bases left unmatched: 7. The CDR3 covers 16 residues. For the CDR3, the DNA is TGTGCCAGCTCGCCCGGACTAGCGGTCGCCTACAATGAGCAGTTCTTC. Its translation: CASSPGLAVAYNEQFF.

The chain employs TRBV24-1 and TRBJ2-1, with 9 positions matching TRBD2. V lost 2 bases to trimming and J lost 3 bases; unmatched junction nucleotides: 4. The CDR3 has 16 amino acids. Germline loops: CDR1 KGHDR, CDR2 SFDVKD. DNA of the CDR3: TGTGCCACCAGTGATTCGTATAGCGGGGGCTACAATGAGCAGTTCTTC. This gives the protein CATSDSYSGGYNEQFF.

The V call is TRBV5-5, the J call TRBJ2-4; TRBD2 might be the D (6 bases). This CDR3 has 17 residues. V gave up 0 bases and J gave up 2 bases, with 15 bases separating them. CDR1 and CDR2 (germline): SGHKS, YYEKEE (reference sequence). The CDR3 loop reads CASSLVGGRESKNIQYF. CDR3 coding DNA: TGTGCCAGCAGCTTGGTCGGGGGTCGTGAGTCCAAAAACATTCAGTACTTC.

CDR3 residues: CATFLSGLRYNEQFF. CDR3 bases: TGTGCCACCTTCTTGTCGGGACTACGTTACAATGAGCAGTTCTTC. This chain connects TRBV2 to TRBJ2-1, with 7 bases fitting TRBD2. With 10 bases clipped from V and 4 bases from J, the junction kept 13 bases outside the gene matches. The CDR3 totals 15 residues. Germline V gene data show CDR1 as SNHLY and CDR2 as FYNNEI.

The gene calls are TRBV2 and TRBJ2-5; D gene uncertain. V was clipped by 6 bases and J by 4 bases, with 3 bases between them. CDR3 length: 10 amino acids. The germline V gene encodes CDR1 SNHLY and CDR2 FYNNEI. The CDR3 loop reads CASSLETQYF. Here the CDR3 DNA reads TGTGCCAGCAGCCTAGAGACCCAGTACTTC.

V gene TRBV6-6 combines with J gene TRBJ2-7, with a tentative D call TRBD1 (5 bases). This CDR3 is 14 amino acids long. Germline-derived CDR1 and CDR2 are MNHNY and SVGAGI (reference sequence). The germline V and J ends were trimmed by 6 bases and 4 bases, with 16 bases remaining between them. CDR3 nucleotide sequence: TGTGCCAGCAGCACAGGACGGACGGATTACGAGCAGTACTTC. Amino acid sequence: CASSTGRTDYEQYF.

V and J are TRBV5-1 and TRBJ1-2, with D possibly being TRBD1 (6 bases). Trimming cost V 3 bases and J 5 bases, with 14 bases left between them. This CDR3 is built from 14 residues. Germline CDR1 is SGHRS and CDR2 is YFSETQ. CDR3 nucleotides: TGCGCCAGCAGCTCCCCTGAGACAGGATATGGCTACACCTTC. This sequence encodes CASSSPETGYGYTF. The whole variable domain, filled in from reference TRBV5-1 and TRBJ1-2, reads KAGVTQTPRYLIKTRGQQVTLSCSPISGHRSVSWYQQTPGQGLQFLFEYFSETQRNKGNFPGRFSGRQFSNSRSEMNVSTLELGDSALYLCASSSPETGYGYTFGSGTRLTVV.

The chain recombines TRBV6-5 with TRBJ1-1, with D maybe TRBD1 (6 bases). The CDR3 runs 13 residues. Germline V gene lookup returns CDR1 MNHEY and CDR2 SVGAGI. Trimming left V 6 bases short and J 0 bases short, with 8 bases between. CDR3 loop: CASSGQMNTEAFF. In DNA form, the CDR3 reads TGTGCCAGCAGCGGACAGATGAACACTGAAGCTTTCTTT.

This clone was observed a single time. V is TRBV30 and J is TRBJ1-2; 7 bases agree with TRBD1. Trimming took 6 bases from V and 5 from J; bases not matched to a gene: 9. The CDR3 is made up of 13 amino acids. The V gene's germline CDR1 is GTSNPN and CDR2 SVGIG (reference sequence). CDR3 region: CACKTGSLYGYTF. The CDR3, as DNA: TGTGCCTGTAAGACAGGGTCGCTTTATGGCTACACCTTC.

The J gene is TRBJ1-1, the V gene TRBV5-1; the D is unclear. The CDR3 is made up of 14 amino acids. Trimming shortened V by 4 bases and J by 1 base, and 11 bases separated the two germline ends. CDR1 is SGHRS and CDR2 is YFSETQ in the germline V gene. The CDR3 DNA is TGCGCCAGCAGCGAGTTCACCGAGAACACTGAAGCTTTCTTT. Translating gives CASSEFTENTEAFF.